Detailed here is one T cell receptor beta chain. Method: immunoSEQ multiplex PCR; TCRdb's copy keeps in-frame clones and lacks some. The sample lists over 130,000 clones; approximately 84% were seen once. The data derive from a study of blood T cell repertoires in COVID-19. For the study at large: Material from acute and convalescent COVID-19 was sourced from the United States, Italy and Spain.

The origin of this receptor is a man aged 65 to 85 with acute or convalescent COVID-19. The sequencing input was peripheral blood.

The CDR3 loop is CASSQQGGTEAFF. The DNA of the CDR3 is TGTGCCAGCAGCCAACAGGGTGGCACTGAAGCTTTCTTT. The chain recombines TRBV3-1 (or the pseudogene TRBV3-2) with TRBJ1-1; D is possibly TRBD1 (5 bases). V was cut by 2 bases and J by 4 bases, with 8 bases left in between. Germline values: CDR1 LGHDT, CDR2 YNNKEL (reference sequence). The CDR3 is 13 amino acids.